This TCR beta chain was identified during a study of Graves' ophthalmopathy and Graves' hyperthyroidism. Points from the study as a whole: Blood samples also showed most expanded thyroid clonotypes exceeding 0.001 frequency.

This clonotype came up many times. The antigen is not known. Germline assignment: CDR1 SGHNT and CDR2 YENEEA. After removal of 7 bases from V and 3 bases from J, the junction contained 12 bases not matched to a gene. This CDR3 has 15 amino acids. Pregnancy or lactation, uncontrolled infections and other autoimmune diseases were grounds for excluding patients. Out of about 10 ml of fresh peripheral blood, PBMCs were obtained. Using RNA transcripts, the TCR beta CDR3 regions were amplified. An initial RT-PCR round employing HTBI primers preceded a second-round multiplex PCR. One entry per CDR3 protein results from TCRdb running MiXCR on the multiplex PCR reads. The table includes more than 150,000 distinct CDR3 sequences, roughly two fifths detected once.

The source material was peripheral blood. The V call is TRBV11-3, the J call TRBJ2-7, with 7 bases that match TRBD1. The receptor was isolated from a woman between 40 and 50 years old with Graves' ophthalmopathy. The CDR3 nucleotides read TGTGCCAGCACCCCCCAGGGGACAGCTATCTACGAGCAGTACTTC. Protein sequence: CASTPQGTAIYEQYF.